This T cell receptor beta chain emerged from a study of shared clonotypes between healthy human individuals. Study-wide results and limits: Generation probabilities were higher for clonotypes shared across all four sorted-subset donors than for unshared ones.

In regard to this clone: Its antigen is currently unknown.

The V segment lost 8 bases and the J segment 4 bases; nucleotides outside the gene matches: 13. From germline, CDR1 is SNHLY and CDR2 FYNNEI. CDR3 length: 15 residues. Original handling: Filtering differed for immunoSEQ, which gave only junction sequences without quality scores. The assay was immunoSEQ multiplex PCR, and TCRdb's table has in-frame clones only and misses some. V and J calls and clone size are given by that table; D and trimming were obtained from the DNA. In the table there are about 2.4 million clones, around 94% of which are singletons. This receptor was identified in a man between 18 and 35 years old in good health. The V and J genes are TRBV2 and TRBJ1-1; TRBD1 aligns across 7 bases. The source material was naive CD4+ T cells sorted from blood. Subset: CD45RA+ positively selected. The CDR3 DNA reads TGTGCCAGCGACGAACAGGGGCGGGGCGTCACTGAAGCTTTCTTT. Translation gives CASDEQGRGVTEAFF.